These 24 T cell receptor beta chains were all obtained from the same sample, sequenced in a study of regulatory and conventional T cells in RAG deficiency. Assay used: immunoSEQ multiplex PCR; TCRdb lists only in-frame clones, some missing. The data show approximately 48,000 clones, 90% seen once. Genomic DNA came from blood conventional CD4+ T cells gated CD25-low CD127-high. The data also belong to a second study, concerning regulatory T cells. Per that paper: The PCR used 52 TRBV and 13 TRBJ primers.

Sequences were obtained from CD4+ effector T cells sorted from blood. The receptors here all came from a human donor in good health.

The chain is built from TRBV2 and TRBJ2-1; TRBD2 might be the D (5 bases). Per the germline V gene, CDR1 is SNHLY and CDR2 is FYNNEI. This CDR3 has 15 residues. V was cut by 1 base and J by 2 bases, with 9 bases left in between. Here the CDR3 DNA reads TGTGCCAGCAGTGAAGACCGGCGGGCCTACAATGAGCAGTTCTTC. This translates into CASSEDRRAYNEQFF.

J is TRBJ1-2 and V is TRBV6-4, with 9 bases identical to TRBD1. V shed 0 bases, J shed 4 bases, and the junction held 6 bases outside the gene matches. The CDR3 is made up of 16 amino acids. CDR1 and CDR2 (germline): MRHNA, SNTAGT. CDR3 DNA sequence: TGTGCCAGCAGTGACTCGAACAGGGGGCCCTCCTATGGCTACACCTTC. Amino acids: CASSDSNRGPSYGYTF.

The chain carries TRBV7-2 and TRBJ2-7, with 11 bases fitting TRBD2. Unmatched junction bases numbered 12, after V lost 5 bases and J lost 6 bases. CDR3 size: 16 residues. Germline V CDR1 and CDR2: SGHTA, FQGNSA. CDR3 sequence: CASSHPTSGSFREQYF. The CDR3 nucleotides are TGTGCCAGCAGCCATCCTACTAGCGGGAGTTTTCGCGAGCAGTACTTC.

The chain has TRBV5-4 and TRBJ2-7, with D perhaps being TRBD1 or TRBD2 (5 bases each). Germline lookup yields CDR1 SGHNT and CDR2 YYREEE (reference sequence). This CDR3 contains 14 residues. V dropped 0 bases and J dropped 6 bases, with 13 bases sitting between them. The CDR3 sequence: CASSLDGAGGEQYF. The CDR3 region has the DNA TGTGCCAGCAGCTTGGACGGAGCTGGGGGCGAGCAGTACTTC.

The genes are TRBV5-1 and TRBJ2-5; D unclear. V was trimmed by 7 bases and J by 5 bases, leaving 12 bases between them. Germline values: CDR1 SGHRS, CDR2 YFSETQ. The CDR3 loop spans 12 amino acids. The CDR3 nucleotides are TGCGCCAGCTGTGACCCGTCGGAGACCCAGTACTTC. It codes for CASCDPSETQYF.

The gene calls are TRBV7-8 and TRBJ2-1; either TRBD1 or TRBD2 may supply D (5 bases each). The CDR3 is 15 residues long. The V gene's germline CDR1 is SGHVS and CDR2 FQNEAQ. V was shortened by 6 bases and J by 2 bases, with 14 bases between the two germline ends. Here the CDR3 reads CASSPTREPYNEQFF. The CDR3, as DNA: TGTGCCAGCAGTCCAACCAGGGAGCCCTACAATGAGCAGTTCTTC.

V is TRBV29-1 and J is TRBJ1-5; the D gene is possibly TRBD1 (6 bases). Germline V gene lookup returns CDR1 SQVTM and CDR2 ANQGSEA. The CDR3 has 14 residues. V gave up 4 bases and J gave up 2 bases, with 12 bases separating them. The CDR3: CSVGWGGRNQPQHF. The CDR3 DNA sequence: TGCAGCGTTGGGTGGGGGGGCCGCAATCAGCCCCAGCATTTT. Using reference TRBV29-1 and TRBJ1-5 for the parts outside the CDR3, the full variable domain is SAVISQKPSRDICQRGTSLTIQCQVDSQVTMMFWYRQQPGQSLTLIATANQGSEATYESGFVIDKFPISRPNLTFSTLTVSNMSPEDSSIYLCSVGWGGRNQPQHFGDGTRLSIL.

For the CDR3, the DNA is TGTGCCAGCAGGCGGACACAGGGGGCGAGTCAGCCCCAGCATTTT. This sequence encodes CASRRTQGASQPQHF. The chain uses TRBV6-1 and TRBJ1-5; TRBD1 aligns across 9 bases. Per the germline V gene, CDR1 is MNHNS and CDR2 is SASEGT. The CDR3 has 15 amino acids. V shed 6 bases, J shed 6 bases, and the junction held 9 bases outside the gene matches.

The V call is TRBV11-3, the J call TRBJ2-1; 9 nucleotides line up with TRBD2. CDR1 and CDR2 (germline): SGHNT, YENEEA. There are 15 residues in the CDR3. J was trimmed by 7 bases and V by 5 bases; bases with no gene match: 9. DNA for the CDR3: TGTGCCAGCAGCCGAGCAGGGGCGGGGGGGAATGAGCAGTTCTTC. Protein sequence: CASSRAGAGGNEQFF.

The rearrangement uses TRBV28 and TRBJ1-2; 7 bases agree with TRBD1. The CDR3 contains 13 residues. Germline-derived CDR1 and CDR2 are MDHEN and SYDVKM. Losses at the gene ends were 3 bases for V and 3 bases for J; bases not matched to a gene: 1. DNA for the CDR3: TGTGCCAGCAGTTTCGGACAGGACTATGGCTACACCTTC. Its protein is CASSFGQDYGYTF.

The chain employs TRBV30 and TRBJ1-2; 8 positions agree with TRBD1. With V trimmed by 5 bases and J by 2 bases, 10 bases remained unmatched. The CDR3 runs 15 residues. Germline CDR1 is GTSNPN and CDR2 is SVGIG (reference sequence). The CDR3 region has the DNA TGTGCCTGGGCCGGGACAGGTTATGGAAACTATGGCTACACCTTC. Its translation is CAWAGTGYGNYGYTF.

The chain is built from TRBV6-5 and TRBJ1-1, with 9 bases identical to TRBD1. This CDR3 is 15 amino acids long. After removal of 6 bases from V and 7 bases from J, the junction contained 12 bases not matched to a gene. Germline V lookup: CDR1 MNHEY, CDR2 SVGAGI. CDR3 amino acids: CASRPRTGGRSEAFF. Here the CDR3 DNA reads TGTGCCAGCAGACCGCGAACAGGGGGCAGGAGTGAAGCTTTCTTT.

J is TRBJ2-5 and V is TRBV5-4, with a tentative D call TRBD1 (5 bases). V was shortened by 1 base and J by 5 bases, with 15 bases between the two germline ends. CDR3 length: 15 amino acids. From germline, CDR1 is SGHNT and CDR2 YYREEE (reference sequence). CDR3 loop: CASSLSQVGAETQYF. The CDR3 DNA sequence: TGTGCCAGCAGCTTGTCTCAGGTTGGGGCGGAGACCCAGTACTTC.

V gene TRBV7-2 combines with J gene TRBJ2-1, with 7 bases that match TRBD2. V shed 1 base, J shed 4 bases, and the junction held 7 bases outside the gene matches. The CDR3 runs 16 residues. In germline, CDR1 is SGHTA, CDR2 FQGNSA. CDR3 coding DNA: TGTGCCAGCAGCTTAGGAGCCGCGCGGGGGTACAATGAGCAGTTCTTC. Translation gives CASSLGAARGYNEQFF.

The CDR3 region is CASSMARTTSTDTQYF. Here the CDR3 DNA reads TGTGCCAGTAGTATGGCGAGGACAACTAGCACAGATACGCAGTATTTT. This sequence joins TRBV19 and TRBJ2-3; possible D gene TRBD1, 5 bases. Trimming cost V 3 bases and J 0 bases, with 13 bases left between them. Germline V lookup: CDR1 LNHDA, CDR2 SQIVND (reference sequence). The CDR3 runs 16 residues.

The chain uses TRBV5-4 and TRBJ2-2; 7 bases are shared with TRBD2. The CDR3 runs to 14 residues. Looked up from germline, CDR1 is SGHNT and CDR2 is YYREEE (reference sequence). V trimming: 4 bases; J trimming: 7 bases; junction bases outside the gene matches: 7. The CDR3 DNA follows: TGTGCCAGCAGCCCCGGACTAGTAGGCGGGGAGCTGTTTTTT. Protein sequence: CASSPGLVGGELFF.

The chain recombines TRBV29-1 with TRBJ2-1, with D possibly being TRBD1 (5 bases). Trimming left V 4 bases short and J 7 bases short, with 8 bases between. CDR1 and CDR2 from the germline V gene are SQVTM and ANQGSEA. The CDR3 runs to 11 residues. CDR3: CSVANRNEQFF. As DNA, the CDR3 is TGCAGCGTTGCAAACAGGAATGAGCAGTTCTTC.

The gene calls are TRBV7-3 and TRBJ2-1; 9 bases line up with TRBD1. Germline V lookup: CDR1 SGHTA, CDR2 FQGTGA. CDR3 length equals 14 residues. J was trimmed by 5 bases and V by 6 bases; bases with no gene match: 5. The DNA of the CDR3 is TGTGCCAGCAGTAAGGGACAGGGACACAATGAGCAGTTCTTC. It translates to CASSKGQGHNEQFF.

The V and J genes are TRBV27 and TRBJ1-6; the D gene is possibly TRBD1 (5 bases). The CDR3 totals 15 residues. Trimming pared 2 bases from V and 9 bases from J, leaving 14 bases between. Germline V gives CDR1 MNHEY, CDR2 SMNVEV (reference sequence). The CDR3 bases are TGTGCCAGCAGTTTAGTTGATGGGGGGGGTTCACCCCTCCACTTT. It translates to CASSLVDGGGSPLHF.

The count of this clone is one. The chain has TRBV28 and TRBJ2-5; 12 bases are a match to TRBD2. The CDR3 totals 16 residues. Germline-derived CDR1 and CDR2 are MDHEN and SYDVKM. J lost 5 bases, V lost 3 bases, and 7 bases had no gene match. The CDR3 spells CASSFAGLAGSETQYF. The CDR3, as DNA: TGTGCCAGCAGTTTTGCCGGACTAGCGGGGAGCGAGACCCAGTACTTC.

The chain has TRBV30 and TRBJ2-1; 10 nucleotides align to TRBD2. The V and J ends lost 2 bases and 8 bases, in that order; junction bases with no gene match: 9. CDR1 and CDR2 (germline): GTSNPN, SVGIG (reference sequence). The CDR3 has 15 residues. The CDR3 DNA follows: TGTGCCTGGAGTAGGGGACTAGCGTCTTCGGATGAGCAGTTCTTC. It yields the protein CAWSRGLASSDEQFF.

On this clone itself: The junction shows a germline mismatch at one end, possibly a read error. The chain has TRBV27 and TRBJ2-3; D gene ambiguous. Germline V CDR1 and CDR2: MNHEY, SMNVEV (reference sequence). The CDR3 contains 14 residues. The CDR3 sequence is CASNLWVSTDTQYF. CDR3 sequence (DNA): TGTGCCAGCAATTTATGGGTCAGCACAGATACGCAGTATTTT.

This clone was observed a few times. The CDR3 DNA sequence: TGTGCCAGCAGCCCGAGGCTAGGGGCCGCTGGAAACACCATATATTTT. Its protein product is CASSPRLGAAGNTIYF. The rearrangement links TRBV7-9 to TRBJ1-3, with D perhaps TRBD1 (5 bases). The CDR3 contains 16 residues. Deletions cut 5 bases from V and 2 bases from J, with 16 bases between. Germline values: CDR1 SEHNR, CDR2 FQNEAQ (reference sequence).

The CDR3 sequence is CATSRYSGAGETQYF. For the CDR3, the DNA is TGTGCCACCAGCAGATACTCAGGAGCGGGAGAGACCCAGTACTTC. The rearrangement links TRBV15 to TRBJ2-5; weak D call: TRBD2 (6 bases). This CDR3 comprises 15 residues. Per germline, CDR1 LNHNV and CDR2 YYDKDF (reference sequence). Deletions cut 2 bases from V and 4 bases from J, with 14 bases between.